These 17 T cell receptor beta chains came from one sample sequenced in a study of shared clonotypes between healthy human individuals. Sequenced by immunoSEQ multiplex PCR; TCRdb stores in-frame clones only, minus some. In the table there are roughly 1 million clones, under 80% of which are singletons. The source material was memory CD4+ T cells sorted from blood. The subset was: CD45RA-negative fraction. The receptors were gathered from a man aged 18 to 29 in good health.

The gene calls are TRBV18 and TRBJ1-1, with D unclear. CDR1 is KGHSH, CDR2 LQKENI, per germline. V lost 0 bases and J 1 base, leaving 9 bases between the germline ends. CDR3 length: 15 residues. CDR3 residues: CASSPPKGGNTEAFF. DNA of the CDR3: TGTGCCAGCTCACCACCGAAGGGTGGGAACACTGAAGCTTTCTTT.

J is TRBJ1-2 and V is TRBV5-6; 9 bases agree with TRBD1. The germline gives CDR1 SGHDT, CDR2 YYEEEE. CDR3 size: 15 residues. Trimming took 5 bases from V and 8 from J; bases not matched to a gene: 13. CDR3 amino acids: CASRPGTGRSGGYTF. CDR3 in DNA: TGTGCCAGCAGACCCGGGACAGGGCGCTCCGGGGGCTACACCTTC. Complete variable domain (other parts from reference TRBV5-6 and TRBJ1-2): DAGVTQSPTHLIKTRGQQVTLRCSPKSGHDTVSWYQQALGQGPQFIFQYYEEEERQRGNFPDRFSGHQFPNYSSELNVNALLLGDSALYLCASRPGTGRSGGYTFGSGTRLTVV.

The V call is TRBV11-2, the J call TRBJ2-2, with TRBD1 as a possible D gene (5 bases). V dropped 5 bases and J dropped 1 base, with 8 bases sitting between them. The CDR3 length is 14 residues. CDR1 SGHAT and CDR2 FQNNGV come from the germline V gene. The DNA of the CDR3 is TGTGCCAGCAGCAGGGGAAGGAACACCGGGGAGCTGTTTTTT. Protein sequence: CASSRGRNTGELFF.

As regards this clone: Within the sample, other DNA sequences also encode this same CDR3. This sequence joins TRBV2 and TRBJ2-3; TRBD2 matches 7 bases. This CDR3 contains 13 residues. The V gene end was trimmed by 4 bases and the J gene end by 5 bases; junction bases not matched to a gene: 3. Germline V gives CDR1 SNHLY, CDR2 FYNNEI. DNA of the CDR3: TGTGCCAGCAGTGGCCCGGGAGGAGATACGCAGTATTTT. The encoded protein is CASSGPGGDTQYF.

This clone was seen only once. J is TRBJ2-7 and V is TRBV7-2, with a weak D call TRBD1 (5 bases). The CDR3 has 13 amino acids. Germline CDR1 is SGHTA and CDR2 is FQGNSA. The V end was cut by 5 bases, the J end by 4 bases, with 12 bases between. In nucleotides, the CDR3 is TGTGCCAGCAGCCAGGGAACCAGATACGAGCAGTACTTC. It is translated as CASSQGTRYEQYF.

This chain connects TRBV7-6 to TRBJ1-4; D may be TRBD1 (6 bases). V was pared by 1 base and J by 6 bases, with 12 bases between. The CDR3 is made up of 15 amino acids. Germline V CDR1 and CDR2: SGHVS, FNYEAQ. The CDR3 sequence is CASSLGYGGDEKLFF. The CDR3 DNA is TGTGCCAGCAGCTTAGGTTACGGGGGCGATGAAAAACTGTTTTTT. Drawing the rest from reference TRBV7-6 and TRBJ1-4, the complete variable domain is GAGVSQSPRYKVTKRGQDVALRCDPISGHVSLYWYRQALGQGPEFLTYFNYEAQQDKSGLPNDRFSAERPEGSISTLTIQRTEQRDSAMYRCASSLGYGGDEKLFFGSGTQLSVL.

The rearrangement uses TRBV10-3 and TRBJ2-3; D not certain. Germline V gene lookup returns CDR1 ENHRY and CDR2 SYGVKD. The ends were cut back, 4 bases at V and 0 bases at J, with 8 bases in the middle. The CDR3 sequence is 14 residues long. The CDR3, as DNA: TGTGCCATCAGTGCTCAGTCTAGCACAGATACGCAGTATTTT. This translates into CAISAQSSTDTQYF.

V is TRBV5-1 and J is TRBJ1-1; no firm D call. V lost 0 bases, J lost 3 bases, and 6 bases lay in between. Germline assignment: CDR1 SGHRS and CDR2 YFSETQ. The CDR3 length is 13 residues. CDR3 sequence (DNA): TGCGCCAGCAGCTTGGACGGGTACACTGAAGCTTTCTTT. This codes for CASSLDGYTEAFF. Using reference TRBV5-1 and TRBJ1-1 for the parts outside the CDR3, the full variable domain is KAGVTQTPRYLIKTRGQQVTLSCSPISGHRSVSWYQQTPGQGLQFLFEYFSETQRNKGNFPGRFSGRQFSNSRSEMNVSTLELGDSALYLCASSLDGYTEAFFGQGTRLTVV.

The rearrangement uses TRBV7-3 and TRBJ1-2; a possible D gene is TRBD1 (5 bases). This CDR3 region has 13 residues. Trimming took 5 bases from V and 3 from J, leaving 10 bases between them. CDR1 is SGHTA and CDR2 is FQGTGA in the germline V gene. The CDR3 nucleotides read TGTGCCAGCAGCCTGGCGGGGGACTATGGCTACACCTTC. This encodes CASSLAGDYGYTF.

The V gene is TRBV18, the J gene TRBJ2-1; D is undetermined. This CDR3 has 15 residues. Germline lookup yields CDR1 KGHSH and CDR2 LQKENI. Between the trimmed V and J ends, which lost 3 bases and 3 bases, there was a span of 12 bases. CDR3: CASSPPGLGYNEQFF. Written as DNA, the CDR3 is TGTGCCAGCTCACCGCCGGGCCTCGGCTACAATGAGCAGTTCTTC.

The chain has TRBV7-6 and TRBJ2-3; 7 bases agree with TRBD2. The V and J ends lost 5 bases and 4 bases, in that order; junction bases with no gene match: 6. CDR1 and CDR2 from the germline V gene are SGHVS and FNYEAQ. The CDR3 covers 14 residues. CDR3 in amino acids: CASSISGDADTQYF. Written as DNA, the CDR3 is TGTGCCAGCAGCATCAGCGGGGACGCAGATACGCAGTATTTT.

The V gene is TRBV6-5, the J gene TRBJ1-2; tentative D call: TRBD1 (5 bases). Per the germline V gene, CDR1 is MNHEY and CDR2 is SVGAGI. The V and J ends lost 10 bases and 6 bases respectively, with 15 bases between them. The CDR3 consists of 12 residues. CDR3 amino acids: CATKTVSHGYTF. In DNA form, the CDR3 reads TGTGCCACCAAGACAGTATCCCATGGCTACACCTTC.

About this clone: A much larger clone sits a single nucleotide away, making a read error possible. The chain has TRBV11-3 and TRBJ2-1; 11 positions agree with TRBD2. V trimming: 0 bases; J trimming: 9 bases; junction bases outside the gene matches: 13. Germline V gene lookup returns CDR1 SGHNT and CDR2 YENEEA. CDR3 size: 18 residues. The CDR3 spells CASSLDGGGTGTSGEQFF. The DNA for the CDR3 is TGTGCCAGCAGCTTAGATGGGGGGGGCACCGGGACTAGCGGTGAGCAGTTCTTC.

The chain employs TRBV11-2 and TRBJ1-5, with D perhaps matching TRBD1 (5 bases). The CDR3 is made up of 13 amino acids. Germline CDR1 and CDR2: SGHAT and FQNNGV. With 6 bases removed from V and 5 bases from J, the gap between germline ends came to 11 bases. CDR3 nucleotides: TGTGCCAGCAGTTCACAGGAGGATCAGCCCCAGCATTTT. Its translation is CASSSQEDQPQHF.

The rearrangement joins TRBV10-3 to TRBJ1-2; 7 nucleotides agree with TRBD1. The CDR3 spans 15 residues. Germline CDR1 reads ENHRY; CDR2 reads SYGVKD. V was clipped by 6 bases and J by 8 bases; unmatched bases: 15. In nucleotides, the CDR3 is TGTGCCATCAGCCAAAGCCTAACGACAGGGAACGGCTACACCTTC. It specifies CAISQSLTTGNGYTF.

This clone was counted between two and nine times. V and J are TRBV6-6 and TRBJ1-1; unclear D gene. Trimming shortened V by 4 bases and J by 5 bases, and 11 bases separated the two germline ends. The length of the CDR3 is 13 residues. Germline lookup yields CDR1 MNHNY and CDR2 SVGAGI (reference sequence). CDR3 sequence (DNA): TGTGCCAGCAGTTGGCGAAGTGGGACTGAAGCTTTCTTT. This gives the protein CASSWRSGTEAFF.

The V call is TRBV30, the J call TRBJ2-2; no reliable D call. Germline V CDR1 and CDR2: GTSNPN, SVGIG (reference sequence). Trimming removed 4 bases from V and 6 bases from J, with 9 bases in between. This CDR3 has 12 amino acids. The CDR3 nucleotides read TGTGCCTGGAACCAGGAACCCGGGGAGCTGTTTTTT. It is translated as CAWNQEPGELFF.